A single sample is the source of the 32 T cell receptor beta chains below, sequenced in a study of blood T cell repertoires in COVID-19 (dated by TCRdb to about 2020). The library was produced with the immunoSEQ multiplex PCR assay. TCRdb stores this immuneACCESS table with in-frame sequences only. Part of the clones is absent; in the studies checked, under half of the shortfall reflects unresolved V genes, and no reason is known for the rest. Across this sample there are about 170,000 clones, with more than 75% seen only once. The ten largest clones represent roughly 3.7% of the sample. The sequenced sample consisted of peripheral blood. These receptors were obtained from a young man with active or convalescent COVID-19.

J is TRBJ2-2 and V is TRBV10-3; 13 positions agree with TRBD2. The CDR3 extends over 19 amino acids. Trimming removed 0 bases from V and 0 bases from J; junction bases left unmatched: 4. Germline V gives CDR1 ENHRY, CDR2 SYGVKD. The CDR3 nucleotides are TGTGCCATCAGTGAGTCCGGACTAGCGGGGGTCCCGAACACCGGGGAGCTGTTTTTT. This encodes CAISESGLAGVPNTGELFF.

The gene calls are TRBV11-3 and TRBJ1-6; D is possibly TRBD1 (6 bases). Trimming pared 3 bases from V and 7 bases from J, leaving 10 bases between. The germline V gene has CDR1 SGHNT and CDR2 YENEEA. The CDR3 runs to 14 residues. Written as DNA, the CDR3 is TGTGCCAGCAGCTTTGGGGACACCAATTCACCCCTCCACTTT. Its protein product is CASSFGDTNSPLHF.

The chain links TRBV5-4 to TRBJ2-2; 7 bases align to TRBD2. There are 15 residues in the CDR3. V lost 10 bases, J lost 2 bases, and 11 bases stayed unmatched. Germline assignment: CDR1 SGHNT and CDR2 YYREEE (reference sequence). This CDR3 reads CAAGGGEVNTGELFF. CDR3 in DNA: TGTGCCGCAGGTGGGGGGGAGGTAAACACCGGGGAGCTGTTTTTT.

The V call is TRBV3-1 (or the pseudogene TRBV3-2), the J call TRBJ1-1; TRBD1 might be the D (6 bases). This CDR3 has 16 amino acids. From germline, CDR1 is LGHDT and CDR2 YNNKEL (reference sequence). V was shortened by 5 bases and J by 0 bases, with 16 bases between the two germline ends. The CDR3 loop is CASSSSGDWVNTEAFF. The CDR3 nucleotides are TGTGCCAGCAGCTCATCAGGGGATTGGGTGAACACTGAAGCTTTCTTT.

V usage is TRBV7-9 and J usage is TRBJ1-5, with D perhaps matching TRBD1 (5 bases). Looked up from germline, CDR1 is SEHNR and CDR2 is FQNEAQ (reference sequence). This CDR3 contains 17 residues. Trimming shortened V by 3 bases and J by 1 base, and 16 bases separated the two germline ends. The chain's CDR3 is CASSLARGGTSNQPQHF. Written as DNA, the CDR3 is TGTGCCAGCAGCTTGGCCCGGGGAGGGACGAGCAATCAGCCCCAGCATTTT.

The V gene is TRBV5-1, the J gene TRBJ2-4; no firm D call. Looked up from germline, CDR1 is SGHRS and CDR2 is YFSETQ. The CDR3 extends over 15 amino acids. The germline V and J ends were trimmed by 0 bases and 6 bases, with 13 bases remaining between them. The DNA for the CDR3 is TGCGCCAGCAGCTTGGGAGGCGACGGTTCAAACATTCAGTACTTC. This codes for CASSLGGDGSNIQYF. Complete variable domain (other parts from reference TRBV5-1 and TRBJ2-4): KAGVTQTPRYLIKTRGQQVTLSCSPISGHRSVSWYQQTPGQGLQFLFEYFSETQRNKGNFPGRFSGRQFSNSRSEMNVSTLELGDSALYLCASSLGGDGSNIQYFGAGTRLSVL.

This rearrangement joins TRBV5-6 to TRBJ1-4; D not resolved. Germline values: CDR1 SGHDT, CDR2 YYEEEE. CDR3 length equals 14 residues. V dropped 3 bases and J dropped 5 bases, with 11 bases sitting between them. This CDR3 is CASSSTGENEKLFF. CDR3 DNA: TGTGCCAGCAGCTCCACGGGTGAGAATGAAAAACTGTTTTTT.

The rearrangement uses TRBV5-1 and TRBJ2-1; 7 bases agree with TRBD2. The CDR3 contains 16 residues. V lost 2 bases and J lost 1; bases outside the gene matches: 6. Per the germline V gene, CDR1 is SGHRS and CDR2 is YFSETQ. The DNA of the CDR3 is TGCGCCAGCAGCTTAGATCCGGGACTATCCTACAATGAGCAGTTCTTC. It encodes CASSLDPGLSYNEQFF.

The chain has TRBV7-9 and TRBJ1-2, with D hard to call. There are 15 residues in the CDR3. Germline V gene sequence: CDR1 SEHNR, CDR2 FQNEAQ (reference sequence). The V gene lost 1 base and the J gene lost 8 bases, with 17 bases spanning the gap. CDR3: CASSLEAGPRVGYTF. CDR3 in DNA: TGTGCCAGCAGCTTAGAGGCAGGCCCGAGGGTGGGCTACACCTTC. The variable domain in full, with the rest retrieved from reference TRBV7-9 and TRBJ1-2, is DTGVSQNPRHKITKRGQNVTFRCDPISEHNRLYWYRQTLGQGPEFLTYFQNEAQLEKSRLLSDRFSAERPKGSFSTLEIQRTEQGDSAMYLCASSLEAGPRVGYTFGSGTRLTVV.

The V and J genes are TRBV2 and TRBJ1-5, with a possible D match to TRBD1 (6 bases). Germline CDR1 reads SNHLY; CDR2 reads FYNNEI. V shed 11 bases and J shed 6 bases, with 17 bases lying between them. CDR3 length: 13 amino acids. CDR3 bases: TGTGCCCGCGGGGGAGGGGGGCGTCAGCCCCAGCATTTT. It encodes CARGGGGRQPQHF. Combining the CDR3 with reference TRBV2 and TRBJ1-5 gives the whole variable domain EPEVTQTPSHQVTQMGQEVILRCVPISNHLYFYWYRQILGQKVEFLVSFYNNEISEKSEIFDDQFSVERPDGSNFTLKIRSTKLEDSAMYFCARGGGGRQPQHFGDGTRLSIL.

V gene TRBV23-1 combines with J gene TRBJ1-4, with D possibly matching TRBD1 (5 bases). TRBV23-1 is an ORF for which the function is uncertain. V shed 4 bases and J shed 4 bases, with 10 bases lying between them. The CDR3 extends over 14 amino acids. The CDR3: CASSPRQGNEKLFF. The CDR3 DNA sequence: TGCGCCAGCAGTCCGCGGCAGGGTAATGAAAAACTGTTTTTT.

The chain employs TRBV5-1 and TRBJ1-2; TRBD1 aligns across 7 bases. The ends lost 3 bases at V and 1 base at J; junction bases unmatched: 6. Germline-derived CDR1 and CDR2 are SGHRS and YFSETQ. The CDR3 spans 15 residues. The CDR3 loop is CASSSSGTDNYGYTF. In DNA form, the CDR3 reads TGCGCCAGCAGCTCGTCCGGGACAGATAACTATGGCTACACCTTC. Combining the CDR3 with reference TRBV5-1 and TRBJ1-2 gives the whole variable domain KAGVTQTPRYLIKTRGQQVTLSCSPISGHRSVSWYQQTPGQGLQFLFEYFSETQRNKGNFPGRFSGRQFSNSRSEMNVSTLELGDSALYLCASSSSGTDNYGYTFGSGTRLTVV.

This clone came up a few times. The chain couples TRBV7-9 to TRBJ1-2, with a weak D call TRBD1 (6 bases). The V end lost 5 bases, the J end lost 4 bases, and 14 bases lay between the germline ends. The CDR3 consists of 14 residues. Per the germline V gene, CDR1 is SEHNR and CDR2 is FQNEAQ (reference sequence). This CDR3 is CASSLGQPVYGYTF. The CDR3 DNA sequence: TGTGCCAGCAGCCTCGGACAGCCGGTCTATGGCTACACCTTC.

The chain couples TRBV5-1 to TRBJ2-2; D not certain. The CDR3 consists of 14 residues. CDR1 SGHRS and CDR2 YFSETQ come from the germline V gene. V gave up 2 bases and J gave up 2 bases, with 7 bases separating them. The CDR3 DNA is TGCGCCAGCAGCTTCACAGCAAACACCGGGGAGCTGTTTTTT. Its translation is CASSFTANTGELFF.

This clone was picked up one time. The chain combines TRBV5-1 with TRBJ1-1, with D possibly matching TRBD1 (6 bases). V lost 2 bases and J 7 bases, leaving 36 bases between the germline ends. This CDR3 region has 21 residues. The V gene's germline CDR1 is SGHRS and CDR2 YFSETQ. This chain's CDR3 is CASSFETETMGVDRNRDEAFF. The CDR3 DNA follows: TGCGCCAGCAGCTTCGAGACGGAAACAATGGGCGTAGACCGAAACAGGGATGAAGCTTTCTTT.

The rearrangement links TRBV7-2 to TRBJ2-5, with 9 bases identical to TRBD2. The junction had 2 bases not matched to a gene; V was cut back by 4 bases and J by 2 bases. Germline loops: CDR1 SGHTA, CDR2 FQGNSA. This CDR3 comprises 14 residues. The CDR3 sequence: CASSYSGGQETQYF. CDR3 DNA sequence: TGTGCCAGCAGCTACAGCGGGGGGCAAGAGACCCAGTACTTC.

The CDR3 reads CASSEYVWSMNTEAFF. As DNA, the CDR3 is TGTGCCAGCAGCGAGTACGTTTGGAGCATGAACACTGAAGCTTTCTTT. V gene TRBV5-6 combines with J gene TRBJ1-1; D is uncertain. The length of the CDR3 is 16 residues. The germline gives CDR1 SGHDT, CDR2 YYEEEE. V was cut by 4 bases and J by 0 bases, with 16 bases left in between.

The CDR3 sequence is CASRPTSPYNEQFF. DNA for the CDR3: TGTGCCAGCAGACCTACTAGTCCCTACAATGAGCAGTTCTTC. V gene TRBV5-6 combines with J gene TRBJ2-1, with a tentative D call TRBD2 (5 bases). With 5 bases removed from V and 2 bases from J, the gap between germline ends came to 11 bases. Germline assignment: CDR1 SGHDT and CDR2 YYEEEE. The CDR3 extends over 14 amino acids.

J is TRBJ2-6 and V is TRBV11-2, with D possibly TRBD1 on 5 matching bases. Trimming took 5 bases from V and 4 from J, leaving 15 bases between them. CDR1 and CDR2 (germline): SGHAT, FQNNGV. The CDR3 consists of 16 residues. This CDR3 reads CASSHTGVDGANVLTF. DNA of the CDR3: TGTGCCAGCAGCCATACAGGAGTCGACGGGGCCAACGTCCTGACTTTC.

This chain joins TRBV4-1 and TRBJ1-6, with TRBD1 matching over 7 bases. CDR3 length: 16 residues. V gave up 1 base and J gave up 7 bases; unmatched junction bases: 7. Germline V gives CDR1 MGHRA, CDR2 YSYEKL. The CDR3 nucleotides are TGCGCCAGCAGCCAAGCCACAGGGGTAGCAAATTCACCCCTCCACTTT. Protein: CASSQATGVANSPLHF.

This chain links TRBV6-5 with TRBJ1-2; 8 bases fit TRBD1. Germline assignment: CDR1 MNHEY and CDR2 SVGAGI. The CDR3 totals 15 residues. Losses at the gene ends were 6 bases for V and 2 bases for J; bases not matched to a gene: 8. The CDR3 coding sequence is TGTGCCAGCAGCCAGACAGGGGCCATCAACTATGGCTACACCTTC. Amino acids: CASSQTGAINYGYTF.

The genes are TRBV4-1 and TRBJ2-7, with D tentatively TRBD1 (6 bases). Deletions cut 0 bases from V and 5 bases from J, with 8 bases between. Germline V lookup: CDR1 MGHRA, CDR2 YSYEKL. CDR3 size: 13 residues. The CDR3 DNA reads as TGCGCCAGCAGCCAAGAGGCAGGGGACGAGCAGTACGTC. Its protein is CASSQEAGDEQYV.

V usage is TRBV6-2 or TRBV6-3 and J usage is TRBJ1-1, with 7 bases identical to TRBD1. V was clipped by 2 bases and J by 0 bases; unmatched bases: 6. Per germline, CDR1 MNHEY and CDR2 SVGEGT. The CDR3 runs to 16 residues. The DNA of the CDR3 is TGTGCCAGCAGTTACGGGACAGACTTTCTGAACACTGAAGCTTTCTTT. Translation: CASSYGTDFLNTEAFF.

The V call is TRBV27, the J call TRBJ2-1; 12 positions agree with TRBD2. The V gene's germline CDR1 is MNHEY and CDR2 SMNVEV (reference sequence). This CDR3 is 14 amino acids long. With 4 bases clipped from V and 11 bases from J, the junction kept 6 bases outside the gene matches. The DNA for the CDR3 is TGTGCCAGCAGTTCACTAGCGGGGGGCCCAAAGCAGTTCTTC. It yields the protein CASSSLAGGPKQFF.

The V and J genes are TRBV21-1 and TRBJ1-4. TRBV21-1 constitutes a pseudogene. The CDR3 is made up of 20 amino acids. CDR3: CASSKGEEGTTIATNEKLFF. In DNA form, the CDR3 reads TGTGCCAGCAGCAAAGGTGAGGAGGGGACGACAATTGCAACTAATGAAAAACTGTTTTTT.

The chain recombines TRBV19 with TRBJ2-3; D not resolved. Deletions cut 10 bases from V and 0 bases from J, with 11 bases between. From germline, CDR1 is LNHDA and CDR2 SQIVND (reference sequence). The CDR3 length is 13 residues. The CDR3 region is CATEATSTDTQYF. CDR3 nucleotides: TGTGCCACGGAAGCGACTAGCACAGATACGCAGTATTTT.

The rearrangement uses TRBV5-6 and TRBJ2-1; 7 nucleotides align to TRBD1. CDR1 and CDR2 (germline): SGHDT, YYEEEE. V dropped 2 bases and J dropped 14; count of bases not matched to a gene: 7. This CDR3 is built from 12 residues. In nucleotides, the CDR3 is TGTGCCAGCAGCTTCGTGACAGGGCTTAAGTTCTTC. Protein: CASSFVTGLKFF. Complete variable domain (other parts from reference TRBV5-6 and TRBJ2-1): DAGVTQSPTHLIKTRGQQVTLRCSPKSGHDTVSWYQQALGQGPQFIFQYYEEEERQRGNFPDRFSGHQFPNYSSELNVNALLLGDSALYLCASSFVTGLKFFGPGTRLTVL.

The table lists this clone with a few counts. J is TRBJ1-4 and V is TRBV7-9; TRBD1 matches 9 bases. The CDR3 extends over 16 amino acids. Per germline, CDR1 SEHNR and CDR2 FQNEAQ (reference sequence). V lost 5 bases, J lost 8 bases, and 12 bases stayed unmatched. The CDR3 region has the DNA TGTGCCAGCAGCGAGATTACCGGGACAGGGAGGGAAAAACTGTTTTTT. It encodes CASSEITGTGREKLFF. Full variable domain (remainder filled in from reference TRBV7-9 and TRBJ1-4): DTGVSQNPRHKITKRGQNVTFRCDPISEHNRLYWYRQTLGQGPEFLTYFQNEAQLEKSRLLSDRFSAERPKGSFSTLEIQRTEQGDSAMYLCASSEITGTGREKLFFGSGTQLSVL.

V and J are TRBV29-1 and TRBJ1-1; 7 bases are a match to TRBD1. This CDR3 has 14 amino acids. In germline, CDR1 is SQVTM, CDR2 ANQGSEA. The ends lost 4 bases at V and 2 bases at J; junction bases unmatched: 7. CDR3 DNA: TGCAGCGTTGCGGCCAGGGGGAAAAACACTGAAGCTTTCTTT. Its translation is CSVAARGKNTEAFF.

The chain recombines TRBV27 with TRBJ2-1; 9 bases line up with TRBD2. The V segment lost 0 bases and the J segment 7 bases; nucleotides outside the gene matches: 4. This CDR3 region has 15 residues. The V gene's germline CDR1 is MNHEY and CDR2 SMNVEV (reference sequence). This CDR3 reads CASSLSSGSSNEQFF. CDR3 sequence (DNA): TGTGCCAGCAGTTTATCTAGCGGGAGTTCGAATGAGCAGTTCTTC.

The genes are TRBV19 and TRBJ1-5, with D uncertain. The CDR3 consists of 14 residues. V dropped 6 bases and J dropped 2 bases, with 11 bases sitting between them. Germline values: CDR1 LNHDA, CDR2 SQIVND (reference sequence). For the CDR3, the DNA is TGTGCCAGTAGATTCCGAGAAGGCAATCAGCCCCAGCATTTT. Translation gives CASRFREGNQPQHF.

J is TRBJ2-3 and V is TRBV4-2; TRBD2 matches 8 bases. The ends lost 4 bases at V and 0 bases at J; junction bases unmatched: 0. CDR1 and CDR2 from the germline V gene are LGHNA and YNFKEQ. CDR3 size: 14 residues. CDR3 coding DNA: TGTGCCAGCAGCCCGGGGGGGAGCACAGATACGCAGTATTTT. Translating it yields CASSPGGSTDTQYF.